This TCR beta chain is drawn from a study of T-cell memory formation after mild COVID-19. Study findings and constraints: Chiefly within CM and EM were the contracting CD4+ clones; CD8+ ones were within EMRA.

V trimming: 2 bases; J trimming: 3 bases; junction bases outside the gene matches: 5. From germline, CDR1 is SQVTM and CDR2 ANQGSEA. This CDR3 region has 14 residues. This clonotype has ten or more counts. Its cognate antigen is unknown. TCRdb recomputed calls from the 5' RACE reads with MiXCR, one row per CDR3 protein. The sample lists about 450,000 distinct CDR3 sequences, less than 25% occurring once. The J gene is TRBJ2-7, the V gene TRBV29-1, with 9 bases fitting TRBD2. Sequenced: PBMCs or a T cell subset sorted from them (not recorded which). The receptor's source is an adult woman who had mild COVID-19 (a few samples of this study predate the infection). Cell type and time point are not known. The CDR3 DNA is TGCAGCGTTGAACTAGCGGGACCCATCTACGAGCAGTACTTC. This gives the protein CSVELAGPIYEQYF.